This T cell receptor (beta chain) was retrieved from a study of blood T cells in healthy people across ages. Each sample yielded at least 6 million isolated PBMCs. In germline, CDR1 is SGHTA, CDR2 FQGNSA. V gave up 4 bases and J gave up 8 bases; unmatched junction bases: 9. CDR3 length: 14 residues. Combining a sample-barcoded 5' primer with a J-beta primer mix, a second PCR ran for about 6 to 11 cycles. Researchers report that a template-switch adaptor with 12 random nucleotides tagged each cDNA molecule. TCRdb re-called the 5' RACE reads with MiXCR, one entry per CDR3 protein. The sample has about 1.5 million distinct CDR3 sequences; around two fifths are singletons.

The V and J genes are TRBV7-2 and TRBJ2-3; 7 bases are a match to TRBD2. This TCR was sampled from a woman aged 18-29 years in good health. Input material: blood. CDR3 in amino acids: CASSWRERGGTQYF. DNA for the CDR3: TGTGCCAGCAGCTGGCGGGAGAGGGGAGGTACGCAGTATTTT.